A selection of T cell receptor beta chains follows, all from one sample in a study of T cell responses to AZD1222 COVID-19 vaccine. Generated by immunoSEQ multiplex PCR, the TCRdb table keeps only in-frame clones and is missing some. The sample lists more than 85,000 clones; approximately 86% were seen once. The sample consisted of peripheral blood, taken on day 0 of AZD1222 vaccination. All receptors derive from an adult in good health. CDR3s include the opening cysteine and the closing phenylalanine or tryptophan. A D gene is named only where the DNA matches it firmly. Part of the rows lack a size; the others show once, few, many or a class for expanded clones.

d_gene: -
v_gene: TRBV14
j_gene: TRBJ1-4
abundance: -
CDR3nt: TGTGCCAGCAGCCCCACGTCGGACAAAGGAAAACTGTTTTTT
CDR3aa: CASSPTSDKGKLFF

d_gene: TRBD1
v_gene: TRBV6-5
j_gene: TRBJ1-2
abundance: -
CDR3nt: TGTGCCAGCAGTTATCAGGGGGCGGGCGGCTACACCTTC
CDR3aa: CASSYQGAGGYTF

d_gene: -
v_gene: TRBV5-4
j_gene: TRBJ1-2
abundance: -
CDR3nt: TGTGCCAGCAGCCGGGAGGGGAGCTACACCTTC
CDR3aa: CASSREGSYTF

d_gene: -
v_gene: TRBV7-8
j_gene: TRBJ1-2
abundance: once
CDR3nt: TGTGCCAGCAGCTTAGCGGGGTCTGATGGCTACACCTTC
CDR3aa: CASSLAGSDGYTF

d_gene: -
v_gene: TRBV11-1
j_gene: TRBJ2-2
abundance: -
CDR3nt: TGTGCCAGCAGCCGGGACACTCCGAACACCGGGGAGCTGTTTTTT
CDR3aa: CASSRDTPNTGELFF

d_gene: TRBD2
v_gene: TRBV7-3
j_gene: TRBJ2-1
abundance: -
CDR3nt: TGTGCCAGCAGCCCCACGGGGCTAGCGGAGAATGGAGAGCAGTTCTTC
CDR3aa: CASSPTGLAENGEQFF

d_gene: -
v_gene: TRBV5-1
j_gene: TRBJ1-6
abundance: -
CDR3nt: TGCGCCAGCAGCTTTTGGGACACGGAGAATTCACCCCTCCACTTT
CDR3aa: CASSFWDTENSPLHF

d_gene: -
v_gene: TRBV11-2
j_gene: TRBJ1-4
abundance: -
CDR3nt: TGTGCCAGCAGCCCCTTGGCGGGGGGATGGGGTGAAAAACTGTTTTTT
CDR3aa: CASSPLAGGWGEKLFF

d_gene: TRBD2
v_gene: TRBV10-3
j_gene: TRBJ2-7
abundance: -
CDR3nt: TGTGCCATCAGTGAAGGACTAGCGGGATCTTCCTACGAGCAGTACTTC
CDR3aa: CAISEGLAGSSYEQYF

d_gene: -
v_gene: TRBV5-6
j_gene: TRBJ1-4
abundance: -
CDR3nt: TGTGCCAGCACCCTAATAGCAACTAATGAAAAACTGTTTTTT
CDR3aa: CASTLIATNEKLFF

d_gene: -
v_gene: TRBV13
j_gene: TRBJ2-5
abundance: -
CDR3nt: TGTGCCAGCAGCTTAACTGAGACCCAGTACTTC
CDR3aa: CASSLTETQYF

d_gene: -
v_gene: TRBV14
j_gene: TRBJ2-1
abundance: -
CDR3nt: TGTGCCAGCAGCCAAATGGGATGGGAGCAGTTCTTC
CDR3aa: CASSQMGWEQFF

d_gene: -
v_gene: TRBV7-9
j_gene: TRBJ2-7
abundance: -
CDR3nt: TGTGCCAGCAGCTACCGGGAGAACGAGCAGTACTTC
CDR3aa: CASSYRENEQYF

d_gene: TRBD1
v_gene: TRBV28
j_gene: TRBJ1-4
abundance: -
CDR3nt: TGTGCCAGCAGAGACAGGGGGCGGGAAAAACTGTTTTTT
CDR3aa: CASRDRGREKLFF

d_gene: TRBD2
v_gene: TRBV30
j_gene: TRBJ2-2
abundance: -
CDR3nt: TGTGCCTGGAGTGGGGCGGGGACTAGCGGGTTGAGCACCGGGGAGCTGTTTTTT
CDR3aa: CAWSGAGTSGLSTGELFF

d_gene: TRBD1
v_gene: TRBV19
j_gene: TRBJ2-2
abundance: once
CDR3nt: TGTGCCAGCCGGGACAGGGGATCCACCGGGGAGCTGTTTTTT
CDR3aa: CASRDRGSTGELFF

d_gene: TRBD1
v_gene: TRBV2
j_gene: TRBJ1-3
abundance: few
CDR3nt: TGTGCCAGCAGTGAATCTGGACAGGGCGGAAACACCATATATTTT
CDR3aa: CASSESGQGGNTIYF

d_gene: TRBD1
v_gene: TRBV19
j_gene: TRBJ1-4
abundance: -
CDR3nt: TGTGCCAGTAGTAAGACAGGGATGAGTGAAAAACTGTTTTTT
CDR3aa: CASSKTGMSEKLFF

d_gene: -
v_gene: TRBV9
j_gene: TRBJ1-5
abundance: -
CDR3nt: TGTGCCAGCAGCAAACAGGTCAATCAGCCCCAGCATTTT
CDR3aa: CASSKQVNQPQHF

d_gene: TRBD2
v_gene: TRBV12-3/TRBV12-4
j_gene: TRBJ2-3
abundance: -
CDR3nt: TGTGCCAGCATCGCCAACCGGGAGGGGACGCAGTATTTT
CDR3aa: CASIANREGTQYF

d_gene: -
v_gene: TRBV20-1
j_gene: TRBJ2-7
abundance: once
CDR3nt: TGCAGTGCTAGATCGGGCGAGCAGTACTTC
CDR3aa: CSARSGEQYF

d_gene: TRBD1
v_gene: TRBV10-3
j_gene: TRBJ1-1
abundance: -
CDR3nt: TGTGCCATCAGGCGACAGGGGAACACTGAAGCTTTCTTT
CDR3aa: CAIRRQGNTEAFF

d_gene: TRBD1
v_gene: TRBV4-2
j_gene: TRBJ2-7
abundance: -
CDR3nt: TGTGCCAGCAGCCCAGCCGGGACAGGGAGTTACGAGCAGTACTTC
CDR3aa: CASSPAGTGSYEQYF

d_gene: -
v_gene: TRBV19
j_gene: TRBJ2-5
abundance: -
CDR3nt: TGTGCCAGTAGTATCGCCGGGACACAACAAGAGACCCAGTACTTC
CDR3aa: CASSIAGTQQETQYF

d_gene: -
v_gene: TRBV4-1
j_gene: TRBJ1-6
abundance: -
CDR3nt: TGCGCCAGCAGCTCTCCGATTCCAGGGGATAATTCACCCCTCCACTTT
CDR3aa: CASSSPIPGDNSPLHF

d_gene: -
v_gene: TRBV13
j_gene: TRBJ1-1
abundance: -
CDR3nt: TGTGCCAGCAGCTTAGGTGTGACAATCCCTGAAGCTTTCTTT
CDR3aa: CASSLGVTIPEAFF

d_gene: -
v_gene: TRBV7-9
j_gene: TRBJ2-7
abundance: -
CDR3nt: TGTGCCAGCAGTCGGCCAGGTTCCGACGAGCAGTACTTC
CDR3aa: CASSRPGSDEQYF

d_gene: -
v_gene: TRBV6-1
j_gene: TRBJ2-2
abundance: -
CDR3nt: TGTGCCAGCAGTGAATATGGAATGTGGGAGCTGTTTTTT
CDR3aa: CASSEYGMWELFF

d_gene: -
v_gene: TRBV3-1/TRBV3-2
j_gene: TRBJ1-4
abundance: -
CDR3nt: TGTGCCAGCAGCCAAGATCCCAGGTCTAATGAAAAACTGTTTTTT
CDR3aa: CASSQDPRSNEKLFF

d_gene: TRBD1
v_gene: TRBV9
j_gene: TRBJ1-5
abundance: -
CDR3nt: TGTGCCAGCAGCGAGACAGGGGATTGGAATCAGCCCCAGCATTTT
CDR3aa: CASSETGDWNQPQHF

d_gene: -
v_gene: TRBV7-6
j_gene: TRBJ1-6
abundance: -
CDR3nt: TGTGCCAGCAGCTTATTTGGGGGAACCGGGACTAATTCACCCCTCCACTTT
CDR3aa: CASSLFGGTGTNSPLHF

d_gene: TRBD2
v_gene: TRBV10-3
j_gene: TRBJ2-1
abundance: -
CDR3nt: TGTGCCACAGGGGGACTAGCGGGAAGGGTAGGAAATGAGCAGTTCTTC
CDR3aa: CATGGLAGRVGNEQFF

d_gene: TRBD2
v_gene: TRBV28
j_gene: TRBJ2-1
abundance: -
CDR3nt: TGTGCCAGCAGTCGGGGTAGCGGGGTTTCCTACAATGAGCAGTTCTTC
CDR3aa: CASSRGSGVSYNEQFF

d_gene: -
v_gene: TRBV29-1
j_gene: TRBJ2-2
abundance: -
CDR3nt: TGCAGCGTTGAAGGACTAGGGGTCACCGGGGAGCTGTTTTTT
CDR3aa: CSVEGLGVTGELFF

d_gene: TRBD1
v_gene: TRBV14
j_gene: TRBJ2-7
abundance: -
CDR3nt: TGTGCCAGCAGCCCCACGGACAGGGGATGGCAGTACTTC
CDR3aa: CASSPTDRGWQYF

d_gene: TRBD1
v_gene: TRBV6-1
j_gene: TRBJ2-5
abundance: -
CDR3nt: TGTGCCAGCAGTGAAGTGAGACAGGGCGGCGAGACCCAGTACTTC
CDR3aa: CASSEVRQGGETQYF

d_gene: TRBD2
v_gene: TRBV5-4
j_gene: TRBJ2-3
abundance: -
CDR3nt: TGTGCCAGCAGCTCCCCCGGGACTAGCGGCACAGATACGCAGTATTTT
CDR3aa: CASSSPGTSGTDTQYF

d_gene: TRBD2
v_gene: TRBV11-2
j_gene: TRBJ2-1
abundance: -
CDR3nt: TGTGCCAGCAGCTTAGATAGAAGTGGACTAGCGGGAGGGCGTGAGCAGTTCTTC
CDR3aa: CASSLDRSGLAGGREQFF

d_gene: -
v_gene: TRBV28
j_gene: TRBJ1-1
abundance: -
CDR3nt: TGTGCCAGCAGTCTCCCGGGACAGAACACTGAAGCTTTCTTT
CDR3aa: CASSLPGQNTEAFF

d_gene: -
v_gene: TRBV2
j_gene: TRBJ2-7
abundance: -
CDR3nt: TGTGCCAGCAGACAGGGCTACGAGCAGTACTTC
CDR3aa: CASRQGYEQYF

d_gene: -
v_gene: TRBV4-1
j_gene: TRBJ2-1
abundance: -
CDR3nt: TGCGCCAGCAGCCAAGAGCAGGGTGGGCAGTTCTTC
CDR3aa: CASSQEQGGQFF

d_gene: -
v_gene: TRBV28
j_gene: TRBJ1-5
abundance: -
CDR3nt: TGTGCCAGCAGTCCCGGCCCCGTTTATAGCAATCAGCCCCAGCATTTT
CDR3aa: CASSPGPVYSNQPQHF

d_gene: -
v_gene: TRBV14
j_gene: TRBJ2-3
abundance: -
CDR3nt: TGTGCCAGCAGCCCACTCCCGAGCACAGATACGCAGTATTTT
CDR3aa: CASSPLPSTDTQYF

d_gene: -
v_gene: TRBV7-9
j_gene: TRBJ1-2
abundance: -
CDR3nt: TGTGCCAGCAGCTTAGTGGCATCGTATGGCTACACCTTC
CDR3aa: CASSLVASYGYTF

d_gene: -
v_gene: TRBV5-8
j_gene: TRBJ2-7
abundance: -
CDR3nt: TGTGCCAGCAGCTTGGTCGGGGGAAGCTCCTACGAGCAGTACTTC
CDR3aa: CASSLVGGSSYEQYF

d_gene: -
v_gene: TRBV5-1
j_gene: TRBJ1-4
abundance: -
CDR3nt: TGCGCCAGCAGCTTGGGGGCGGAGTGGGATGAAAAACTGTTTTTT
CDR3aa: CASSLGAEWDEKLFF

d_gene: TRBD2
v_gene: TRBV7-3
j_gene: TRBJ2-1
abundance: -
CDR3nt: TGTGCCAGCAGCTCGGGACTAGCGGGATTCGATGAGCAGTTCTTC
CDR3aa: CASSSGLAGFDEQFF

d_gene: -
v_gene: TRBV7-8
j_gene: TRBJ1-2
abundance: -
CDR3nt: TGTGCCAGCAGCCAGAGAACAGGGTTGGAACTTTATGGCTACACCTTC
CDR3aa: CASSQRTGLELYGYTF

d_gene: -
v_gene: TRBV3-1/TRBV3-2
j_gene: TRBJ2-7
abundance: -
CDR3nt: TGTGCCAGCAGCCAAGAGGGGGCCGGAGTCGAGCAGTACTTC
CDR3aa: CASSQEGAGVEQYF

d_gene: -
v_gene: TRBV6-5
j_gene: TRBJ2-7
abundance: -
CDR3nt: TGTGCCAGCAGTTACGGGGAGTCCTACGAGCAGTACTTC
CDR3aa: CASSYGESYEQYF

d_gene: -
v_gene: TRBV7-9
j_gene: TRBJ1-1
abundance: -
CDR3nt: TGTGCCAGCAGCTTAGGTGCAGGGAAGGGCGCTGAAGCTTTCTTT
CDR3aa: CASSLGAGKGAEAFF

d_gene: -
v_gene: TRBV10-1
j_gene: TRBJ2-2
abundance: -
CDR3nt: TGCGCCAGCAGTGCCGGGGGCGACACCGGGGAGCTGTTTTTT
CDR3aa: CASSAGGDTGELFF

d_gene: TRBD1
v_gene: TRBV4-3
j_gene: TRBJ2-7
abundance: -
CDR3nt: TGCGCCAGCAGCCACCAGACAGGGAACTACGAGCAGTACTTC
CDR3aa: CASSHQTGNYEQYF

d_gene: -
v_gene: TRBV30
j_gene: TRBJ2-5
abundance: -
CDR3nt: TGTGCCTGGAGTCCTTTCGGGGCCCAGACGCGGGAGACCCAGTACTTC
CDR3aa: CAWSPFGAQTRETQYF

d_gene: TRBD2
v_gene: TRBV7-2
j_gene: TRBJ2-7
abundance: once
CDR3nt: TGTGCCAGCAGCTTGAGCGGGGGGGCCCGCGAGCAGTACTTC
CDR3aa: CASSLSGGAREQYF